Presented here are 16 T cell receptor beta chains from one specimen sequenced in a study of CD4+ T cells in melanoma. TCRdb keeps only in-frame clones here, not all; method: immunoSEQ multiplex PCR. The sample lists under 20,000 clones, roughly three quarters occurring once. Sequenced input: cells from a culture (not recorded whether cultured in vitro). All receptors come from a human donor with melanoma.

The rearrangement links TRBV5-1 to TRBJ2-1; the D is unclear. With 5 bases removed from V and 10 bases from J, the gap between germline ends came to 10 bases. Germline loops: CDR1 SGHRS, CDR2 YFSETQ. The CDR3 sequence is 11 residues long. In DNA form, the CDR3 reads TGCGCCAGCAGAATCGCCCACGAGCAGTTCTTC. This gives the protein CASRIAHEQFF. Supplemented by reference TRBV5-1 and TRBJ2-1, the full variable domain reads KAGVTQTPRYLIKTRGQQVTLSCSPISGHRSVSWYQQTPGQGLQFLFEYFSETQRNKGNFPGRFSGRQFSNSRSEMNVSTLELGDSALYLCASRIAHEQFFGPGTRLTVL.

The chain's CDR3 is CASSYRQGINEQYF. The CDR3 bases are TGTGCCAGCAGTTACCGGCAGGGTATCAACGAGCAGTACTTC. V usage is TRBV6-6 and J usage is TRBJ2-7; maybe TRBD1 (5 bases). The germline CDR1 and CDR2 sequences are MNHNY and SVGAGI (reference sequence). This CDR3 contains 14 residues. The germline V and J ends were trimmed by 2 bases and 5 bases, with 13 bases remaining between them.

This sequence joins TRBV6-1 and TRBJ1-6; 8 nucleotides agree with TRBD1. The CDR3 contains 15 residues. CDR1 is MNHNS, CDR2 SASEGT, per germline. The junction had 9 bases not matched to a gene; V was cut back by 6 bases and J by 8 bases. DNA of the CDR3: TGTGCCAGCAGATCGGGACAGGCTTCGGATTCACCCCTCCACTTT. Protein: CASRSGQASDSPLHF.

This clone has more than one count but fewer than ten. This rearrangement joins TRBV9 to TRBJ1-1; D not certain. This CDR3 has 15 amino acids. Looked up from germline, CDR1 is SGDLS and CDR2 is YYNGEE. V was shortened by 0 bases and J by 1 base, with 10 bases between the two germline ends. The CDR3 bases are TGTGCCAGCAGCGTAGTGGCAGGCCCGAACACTGAAGCTTTCTTT. It codes for CASSVVAGPNTEAFF.

This chain links TRBV4-1 with TRBJ2-7; D is unresolved. Germline V gene lookup returns CDR1 MGHRA and CDR2 YSYEKL. Trimming removed 2 bases at V and 0 bases at J, with 17 bases between. This CDR3 region has 17 residues. The CDR3 spells CASSQPVRAGSSYEQYF. The CDR3 DNA reads as TGCGCCAGCAGCCAACCTGTCCGGGCCGGGTCCTCCTACGAGCAGTACTTC.

This chain joins TRBV18 and TRBJ1-2, with 9 bases fitting TRBD1. Germline V gene lookup returns CDR1 KGHSH and CDR2 LQKENI. The V gene end was trimmed by 2 bases and the J gene end by 4 bases; junction bases not matched to a gene: 11. This CDR3 region has 17 residues. CDR3 sequence: CASSPTPRVDRGYGYTF. CDR3 DNA: TGTGCCAGCTCACCAACACCCCGGGTGGACAGGGGCTATGGCTACACCTTC.

The chain joins TRBV27 to TRBJ1-2, with D perhaps TRBD1 (5 bases). V gave up 6 bases and J gave up 4 bases, with 18 bases separating them. In germline, CDR1 is MNHEY, CDR2 SMNVEV (reference sequence). This CDR3 contains 15 residues. The chain's CDR3 is CASSRAAGQGYGYTF. CDR3 DNA sequence: TGTGCCAGCAGCCGTGCGGCTGGTCAGGGCTATGGCTACACCTTC.

The genes are TRBV6-5 and TRBJ1-2, with D tentatively TRBD1 (5 bases). This CDR3 contains 13 residues. CDR1 and CDR2 (germline): MNHEY, SVGAGI. The V and J ends lost 4 bases and 4 bases respectively, with 10 bases between them. This chain's CDR3 is CASSSDTVYGYTF. The DNA of the CDR3 is TGTGCCAGCAGTTCGGACACCGTCTATGGCTACACCTTC.

The chain has TRBV9 and TRBJ2-2, with D hard to call. This CDR3 comprises 15 residues. The ends were cut back, 0 bases at V and 5 bases at J, with 11 bases in the middle. The V gene's germline CDR1 is SGDLS and CDR2 YYNGEE. CDR3 nucleotide sequence: TGTGCCAGCAGCGTAGGTGGGCCTGGTACCGGGGAGCTGTTTTTT. It is translated as CASSVGGPGTGELFF.

The chain is built from TRBV6-1 and TRBJ2-5, with 7 bases matching TRBD1. Germline assignment: CDR1 MNHNS and CDR2 SASEGT. This CDR3 has 14 residues. With V trimmed by 4 bases and J by 3 bases, 5 bases remained unmatched. The CDR3 spells CASSATRGKETQYF. The CDR3 bases are TGTGCCAGCAGTGCGACCAGGGGGAAAGAGACCCAGTACTTC.

The chain uses TRBV11-2 and TRBJ2-5; 8 nucleotides align to TRBD2. V dropped 5 bases and J dropped 5; count of bases not matched to a gene: 7. The germline gives CDR1 SGHAT, CDR2 FQNNGV. The CDR3 has 14 residues. The CDR3 region is CASSHPGGFETQYF. For the CDR3, the DNA is TGTGCCAGCAGCCACCCGGGAGGGTTTGAGACCCAGTACTTC. Combining the CDR3 with reference TRBV11-2 and TRBJ2-5 gives the whole variable domain EAGVAQSPRYKIIEKRQSVAFWCNPISGHATLYWYQQILGQGPKLLIQFQNNGVVDDSQLPKDRFSAERLKGVDSTLKIQPAKLEDSAVYLCASSHPGGFETQYFGPGTRLLVL.

The V gene is TRBV6-6, the J gene TRBJ2-5; tentative D call: TRBD1 (6 bases). Germline V lookup: CDR1 MNHNY, CDR2 SVGAGI (reference sequence). V was pared by 6 bases and J by 4 bases, with 15 bases between. The CDR3 is 14 residues long. The CDR3 sequence is CASSRTGYGETQYF. Written as DNA, the CDR3 is TGTGCCAGCAGCCGTACAGGGTACGGAGAGACCCAGTACTTC.

The J gene is TRBJ1-1, the V gene TRBV4-2, with 8 nucleotides matching TRBD1. This CDR3 region has 15 residues. Trimming cost V 0 bases and J 10 bases; bases outside gene matches: 10. Germline CDR1 and CDR2: LGHNA and YNFKEQ. The CDR3 region has the DNA TGTGCCAGCAGCCAAGATCTCGGACAGGGCAGTAGAGCTTTCTTT. Residues: CASSQDLGQGSRAFF.

V is TRBV7-8 and J is TRBJ1-1, with D perhaps TRBD1 (5 bases). V dropped 3 bases and J dropped 3 bases, with 8 bases sitting between them. The CDR3 has 13 amino acids. Germline loops: CDR1 SGHVS, CDR2 FQNEAQ. The CDR3 is CASSLSGYTEAFF. CDR3 bases: TGTGCCAGCAGCTTGTCAGGGTACACTGAAGCTTTCTTT.

The chain links TRBV25-1 to TRBJ2-7, with TRBD2 matching over 12 bases. Trimming cost V 0 bases and J 6 bases; bases outside gene matches: 9. The CDR3 contains 17 residues. Germline V gives CDR1 MGHDK, CDR2 SYGVNS. CDR3 in amino acids: CASSEYLTSGGVGEQYF. Written as DNA, the CDR3 is TGTGCCAGCAGTGAATACCTGACTAGCGGGGGTGTCGGCGAGCAGTACTTC.

This clone occurred once. J is TRBJ1-6 and V is TRBV19, with 9 bases that match TRBD1. Germline loops: CDR1 LNHDA, CDR2 SQIVND (reference sequence). V dropped 0 bases and J dropped 7; count of bases not matched to a gene: 7. The CDR3 runs 17 residues. The CDR3, as DNA: TGTGCCAGTAGTATAGATTTGGCGGACAGGGGAAATTCACCCCTCCACTTT. Its protein is CASSIDLADRGNSPLHF.